This T cell receptor beta chain was recorded in a study of T-cell memory formation after mild COVID-19. There are a few counts of this clonotype. CDR3 length: 15 amino acids. V gave up 2 bases and J gave up 5 bases, with 17 bases separating them. Germline CDR1 SGHRS, CDR2 YFSETQ. TCRdb re-called the 5' RACE reads through MiXCR, storing one row per CDR3 protein. The sample has a few hundred thousand distinct CDR3 sequences; around 21% are singletons. The source is an adult woman who had mild COVID-19 (a few samples of this study predate the infection). Cell type and time point are not known. The V and J genes are TRBV5-1 and TRBJ2-7; maybe TRBD1 (6 bases). The sequenced sample was PBMCs or a T cell subset sorted from them (not recorded which). CDR3 coding DNA: TGCGCCAGCAGCTTAGGGCAGGGGCCTTTCCACGAGCAGTACTTC. It translates to CASSLGQGPFHEQYF.